These T cell receptor beta chains were read from a single sample in a study of control samples from healthy donors and cancer patients. The repertoire was sequenced with immunoSEQ multiplex PCR; TCRdb's copy has only in-frame clones and lacks some. The repertoire holds about 82,000 clones, over 90% seen once, with approximately 4.8% in the top ten. Sequencing was carried out using blood. These receptor sequences come from a woman between 18 and 29 years old in good health. Both conserved end residues are trimmed from each CDR3. Fields, in order: V gene, CDR3 protein.

>TRBV24-1
ATSDSSGDVGRETQY
>TRBV9
ASTGGVLSPGASYEQY
>TRBV5-1
ASSLGTGVNQPQH
>TRBV5-1
ASSFGQANYGYT
>TRBV7-2
ASSLGASGINTGELF
>TRBV7-9
ASSLVRDRTEAF
>TRBV2
ASSRMGQKNQPQH
>TRBV7-2
ASSLTPPTDSYGYT
>TRBV14
ASSPKGTPGGPPADNEQF
>TRBV4-2
ASTMGADYEQY
>TRBV19
ASSRSSRQGNYEQY
>TRBV24-1
ATGIGQGANEQF
>TRBV4-1
ASSQAFGSSNYGYT
>TRBV28
ASRARDRGPQPQH
>TRBV3-1/TRBV3-2
ASSQGARETQY
>TRBV5-1
ASSLAGRGSHMNTEAF
>TRBV11-1
ASSRESGTAQPQH
>TRBV7-6
ASSFLAGGTDTQY
>TRBV19
ASTDRDLATNEKLF
>TRBV19
ASSTDTRNYGYT
>TRBV14
ASSQVGHYGYT
>TRBV19
ASSPRTSGHPGEQY
>TRBV28
ASSLDRVLGNQPQH
>TRBV20-1
SASEGGRFSNYGYT
>TRBV12-3/TRBV12-4
ASSFSGNTEAF
>TRBV5-4
ASSLGSGRTNTQY